A single sample gave rise to the 25 T cell receptor beta chains below, sequenced in a study of blood T cells in healthy people across ages (dated by TCRdb to about 2015). Library preparation employed 5' RACE. The run used an Illumina HiSeq 2500. A second roughly 7 to 11 cycle PCR used a sample-barcoded 5' primer and a J-beta primer mix. TCRdb trimmed public reads at Q25 via fastp, called clones via MiXCR and kept in-frame beta chains. Here each entry gathers all rows of one CDR3 protein and keeps the most common genes and DNA. For this sample there are over 1.5 million distinct CDR3 sequences; 49% appear just once. Less than 2.5% of the sample rests with the top ten. Sequencing used blood. The receptors come from a woman aged 40 to 50 in good health.

The chain links TRBV28 to TRBJ1-2; TRBD1 matches 11 bases. This CDR3 has 14 residues. Trimming cost V 4 bases and J 6 bases; bases outside gene matches: 4. The V gene's germline CDR1 is MDHEN and CDR2 SYDVKM. The CDR3 DNA is TGTGCCAGCAGTTGGACAGGGGGCTATGATGGCTACACCTTC. Its translation is CASSWTGGYDGYTF.

Here the CDR3 reads CASSQYRGIHSPLHF. The DNA of the CDR3 is TGCGCCAGCAGCCAATACAGGGGAATTCATTCACCCCTCCACTTT. The V gene is TRBV4-3, the J gene TRBJ1-6, with 7 positions matching TRBD1. The CDR3 extends over 15 amino acids. The trim removed 2 bases at V and 8 bases at J, leaving 6 bases unmatched. Germline CDR1 LGHNA, CDR2 YSLEER.

The table lists this clonotype with a count of one. The V gene is TRBV12-3 or TRBV12-4, the J gene TRBJ1-1; no reliable D call. This CDR3 spans 14 amino acids. The V end was cut by 5 bases, the J end by 5 bases, with 15 bases between. The CDR3 is CASSPRVRATEAFF. CDR3 DNA: TGTGCCAGCAGTCCCCGGGTTAGGGCTACTGAAGCTTTCTTT.

The rearrangement links TRBV5-6 to TRBJ2-7; D gene unclear. The J call is in doubt because the DNA end fits TRBJ2-4 better. This CDR3 contains 14 residues. Germline V lookup: CDR1 SGHDT, CDR2 YYEEEE. CDR3 nucleotide sequence: TGTGCCAGCAGCTTGGGAGATGCCCTAAACATTCAGTACTTC. Its translation: CASSLGDALNIQYF.

The rearrangement uses TRBV6-1 and TRBJ1-6; D remains ambiguous. Germline CDR1 is MNHNS and CDR2 is SASEGT. The CDR3 is 18 amino acids. Trimming stripped 7 bases from V and 1 base from J, with 20 bases between. CDR3 protein: CASNEPQGAPSYNSPLHF. The CDR3 bases are TGTGCCAGCAACGAACCCCAAGGTGCCCCATCCTATAATTCACCCCTCCACTTT.

The chain has TRBV6-6 and TRBJ2-7, with 11 positions matching TRBD1. CDR1 and CDR2 from the germline V gene are MNHNY and SVGAGI (reference sequence). V was pared by 8 bases and J by 0 bases, with 3 bases of the junction left unmatched. The CDR3 totals 14 residues. The DNA of the CDR3 is TGTGCCAGCTACGGGACAGGGGGCTCCTACGAGCAGTACTTC. It is translated as CASYGTGGSYEQYF.

This clonotype was seen only a few times. The chain joins TRBV6-2 or TRBV6-3 to TRBJ1-2; D not certain. Germline loops: CDR1 MNHEY, CDR2 SVGEGT. The CDR3 loop spans 14 amino acids. Trimming took 5 bases from V and 2 from J, leaving 12 bases between them. The CDR3, as DNA: TGTGCCAGCAGTAATATAAAGGAAAACTATGGCTACACCTTC. Translating it yields CASSNIKENYGYTF.

The V call is TRBV28, the J call TRBJ2-4; 13 nucleotides line up with TRBD2. This CDR3 has 16 residues. Unmatched junction bases numbered 11, after V lost 6 bases and J lost 9 bases. Germline assignment: CDR1 MDHEN and CDR2 SYDVKM. DNA of the CDR3: TGTGCCAGCAGGATTGACGGGACTAGCGGGGAAAGCATTCAGTACTTC. The encoded protein is CASRIDGTSGESIQYF.

This clonotype was observed a handful of times. The chain recombines TRBV12-3 or TRBV12-4 with TRBJ1-6; 11 bases are shared with TRBD1. The J segment lost 5 bases and the V segment lost 6 bases, leaving 9 bases of the junction unmatched. The CDR3 has 17 amino acids. The CDR3 nucleotides read TGTGCCAGCAGCCTAGGACAGGGGGCTACCAATAATTCACCCCTCCACTTT. The encoded protein is CASSLGQGATNNSPLHF.

The V gene is TRBV6-1, the J gene TRBJ1-6; D remains unclear. The CDR3 totals 19 residues. V was pared by 6 bases and J by 0 bases, with 21 bases between. Per the germline V gene, CDR1 is MNHNS and CDR2 is SASEGT. The CDR3 spells CASSTDFLPLSSYNSPLHF. CDR3 bases: TGTGCCAGCAGCACCGATTTCCTGCCGTTAAGCTCCTATAATTCACCCCTCCACTTT.

This clonotype has only a few counts. This rearrangement joins TRBV29-1 to TRBJ2-7, with 8 nucleotides matching TRBD1. In germline, CDR1 is SQVTM, CDR2 ANQGSEA. The CDR3 sequence is 14 residues long. Unmatched junction bases numbered 11, after V lost 7 bases and J lost 3 bases. The CDR3, as DNA: TGCAGCGCTACCCAGAGGACAGGGAGCTACGAGCAGTACTTC. This gives the protein CSATQRTGSYEQYF.

The chain joins TRBV6-5 to TRBJ2-3; 8 bases are shared with TRBD2. The CDR3 is made up of 16 amino acids. J was trimmed by 6 bases and V by 6 bases; bases with no gene match: 14. Germline lookup yields CDR1 MNHEY and CDR2 SVGAGI. In DNA form, the CDR3 reads TGTGCCAGCAGAGAGGCCAGCGGGAGTAATCCGGATACGCAGTATTTT. It encodes CASREASGSNPDTQYF.

The sample holds a few counts of this clonotype. This chain connects TRBV12-3 or TRBV12-4 to TRBJ2-5, with D perhaps being TRBD1 or TRBD2 (6 bases each). V was clipped by 1 base and J by 0 bases, with 15 bases between them. This CDR3 contains 17 residues. DNA of the CDR3: TGTGCCAGCAGTTTAGGAGGGGGGAAAAGGTACCAAGAGACCCAGTACTTC. Translation: CASSLGGGKRYQETQYF.

The genes are TRBV6-2 or TRBV6-3 and TRBJ2-5; 7 nucleotides align to TRBD1. The tail of the sequence fits TRBJ2-7 better, so the J call may be wrong. The CDR3 spans 16 residues. From germline, CDR1 is MNHEY and CDR2 SVGEGT. The CDR3 is CASSYSTAGGLDEQYF. The CDR3 DNA is TGTGCCAGCAGTTACTCGACGGCAGGGGGTCTCGACGAGCAGTACTTC.

This chain uses TRBV7-9 with TRBJ2-4; D might be TRBD2 (6 bases). This CDR3 has 17 residues. Deletions cut 5 bases from V and 2 bases from J, with 19 bases between. Per germline, CDR1 SEHNR and CDR2 FQNEAQ (reference sequence). CDR3 residues: CASSRGASAGSKNIQYF. In DNA form, the CDR3 reads TGTGCCAGCAGCCGGGGAGCTAGCGCGGGTTCCAAAAACATTCAGTACTTC. Full variable domain (rest looked up from reference TRBV7-9 and TRBJ2-4): DTGVSQNPRHKITKRGQNVTFRCDPISEHNRLYWYRQTLGQGPEFLTYFQNEAQLEKSRLLSDRFSAERPKGSFSTLEIQRTEQGDSAMYLCASSRGASAGSKNIQYFGAGTRLSVL.

This chain links TRBV10-3 with TRBJ1-1; the D is unclear. This CDR3 has 14 residues. From germline, CDR1 is ENHRY and CDR2 SYGVKD. Between the trimmed V and J ends, which lost 0 bases and 5 bases, there was a span of 10 bases. In nucleotides, the CDR3 is TGTGCCATCAGTGAGTCAGTGGCCGGGACTGAAGCTTTCTTT. Its protein is CAISESVAGTEAFF.

The rearrangement links TRBV20-1 to TRBJ2-1; 15 bases agree with TRBD2. V shed 5 bases and J 5 bases; nucleotides not matched to a gene: 4. The CDR3 contains 15 residues. Germline CDR1 and CDR2: DFQATT and SNEGSKA (reference sequence). The CDR3 region is CSAAGLAGGHNEQFF. As DNA, the CDR3 is TGCAGTGCTGCTGGACTAGCGGGGGGGCACAATGAGCAGTTCTTC.

This clonotype was seen a few times. A much larger clonotype is one base distant, so this may be a read error. The J gene is TRBJ2-1, the V gene TRBV7-2; D is uncertain. The J call is uncertain, as TRBJ2-7 better fits the DNA end. There are 11 residues in the CDR3. Germline V gene sequence: CDR1 SGHTA, CDR2 FQGNSA. CDR3 protein: CASSLAVEQYF. CDR3 coding DNA: TGTGCCAGCAGCTTAGCGGTCGAGCAGTACTTC.

Regarding this clonotype: An end of the junction differs from the germline gene, which may be a read error. The V call is TRBV7-2, the J call TRBJ1-2; 8 nucleotides agree with TRBD1. From germline, CDR1 is SGHTA and CDR2 FQGNSA. The CDR3 consists of 14 residues. CDR3 loop: CVSRSDRDGYGYTF. The DNA of the CDR3 is TGTGTCAGCAGGTCGGACAGGGATGGCTATGGCTACACCTTC.

The CDR3 region is CASSQDPGVDTQYF. CDR3 coding DNA: TGCGCCAGCAGCCAAGATCCGGGGGTAGATACGCAGTATTTT. The rearrangement uses TRBV4-3 and TRBJ2-3; perhaps TRBD2 as D (6 bases). From germline, CDR1 is LGHNA and CDR2 YSLEER. The CDR3 length is 14 residues. The V and J ends lost 0 bases and 5 bases respectively, with 9 bases between them.

V usage is TRBV20-1 and J usage is TRBJ2-3, with a possible D match to TRBD2 (7 bases). The germline V gene has CDR1 DFQATT and CDR2 SNEGSKA (reference sequence). The V gene lost 6 bases and the J gene lost 3 bases, with 16 bases spanning the gap. This CDR3 spans 14 amino acids. This CDR3 reads CSATHRGGTDTQYF. CDR3 coding DNA: TGCAGTGCCACCCATAGGGGGGGAACAGATACGCAGTATTTT.

J is TRBJ2-3 and V is TRBV4-3, with TRBD2 as a possible D gene (5 bases). This CDR3 has 14 amino acids. The V gene lost 0 bases and the J gene lost 4 bases, with 8 bases spanning the gap. CDR1 LGHNA and CDR2 YSLEER come from the germline V gene. The CDR3 region has the DNA TGCGCCAGCAGCCAAGAAGAGGGCCCAGATACGCAGTATTTT. It yields the protein CASSQEEGPDTQYF.

This chain connects TRBV29-1 to TRBJ2-2, with unresolved D. Trimming took 7 bases from V and 6 from J, leaving 6 bases between them. The V gene's germline CDR1 is SQVTM and CDR2 ANQGSEA. The CDR3 loop spans 10 amino acids. Written as DNA, the CDR3 is TGCAGCGCTGGGGCCGGGGAGCTGTTTTTT. Amino acids: CSAGAGELFF.

The chain has TRBV27 and TRBJ2-6, with TRBD1 as a possible D gene (5 bases). Trimming cost V 8 bases and J 0 bases, with 11 bases left between them. Germline V gene data show CDR1 as MNHEY and CDR2 as SMNVEV (reference sequence). This CDR3 is 15 amino acids long. The CDR3 spells CASGDRFSGANVLTF. The CDR3 region has the DNA TGTGCCAGCGGAGACAGATTCTCTGGGGCCAACGTCCTGACTTTC.

This clonotype was picked up a small number of times. The chain combines TRBV4-3 with TRBJ2-3; either TRBD1 or TRBD2 may supply D (5 bases each). Germline CDR1 reads LGHNA; CDR2 reads YSLEER. V was clipped by 2 bases and J by 0 bases, with 15 bases between them. The CDR3 totals 17 residues. CDR3 sequence reads: CASSQSDNGASTDTQYF. The CDR3 nucleotides are TGCGCCAGCAGCCAATCCGACAACGGGGCTAGCACAGATACGCAGTATTTT.